This T cell receptor (beta chain) was recorded in a study of molecular identifiers for immune sequencing clone quantification. Per germline, CDR1 SNHLY and CDR2 FYNNEI. This CDR3 spans 16 amino acids. V lost 10 bases and J lost 5, with 24 bases in between. Bulk TCR libraries were made with methods that had been previously described and with listed TCR primers. TCRdb re-analysed the PCR reads in MiXCR, keeping a single row per CDR3 protein. Found here are about 640,000 distinct CDR3 sequences, 15% to 20% of them singletons; the top ten hold roughly 0.9%. This clonotype was sampled from a human donor in good health. Some libraries in this study had Jurkat cell RNA spiked in. The sample comprised naive CD8+ T cells from blood, with Jurkat cell RNA spiked in. The subset denotes: FACS-sorted CD8+CD4-CCR7+CD45RA+ naive T cells. The chain joins TRBV2 to TRBJ2-1; no firm D call. CDR3 DNA sequence: TGTGCCACCCTCAACCTCGTCCGGCAGCCTAACAATGAGCAGTTCTTC. Protein sequence: CATLNLVRQPNNEQFF.